A selection of T cell receptor beta chains follows, all from one sample in a study of CD8 T cells in Susac syndrome. TCRdb passed the immunoSEQ multiplex PCR reads through MiXCR, listing each CDR3 protein once. The sample contains over 140,000 distinct CDR3 sequences, just under 95% of which appear only once. The source material was CD4+ T cells from PBMCs. The receptors were gathered from a human donor with Susac syndrome. The CDR3 runs from the conserved cysteine through the conserved F or W. D genes are given only for firm matches. The listing skips clone size in some rows; elsewhere it reads once, few, many or a size class.

v_gene	abundance	d_gene	j_gene	CDR3aa	CDR3nt
TRBV4-1	NA	NA	TRBJ2-1	CASSRGGTNYNEQFF	TGCGCCAGCAGCCGGGGAGGGACAAACTACAATGAGCAGTTCTTC
TRBV7-9	once	NA	TRBJ2-7	CASSLVSNEQYF	TGTGCCAGCAGCTTAGTAAGTAACGAGCAGTACTTC
TRBV20-1	NA	TRBD1	TRBJ1-2	CSAREHGQGNYGYTF	TGCAGTGCTAGAGAACACGGACAGGGGAACTATGGCTACACCTTC
TRBV20-1	NA	NA	TRBJ1-1	CSASLQVNTEAFF	TGCAGTGCTAGCTTACAGGTGAACACTGAAGCTTTCTTT
TRBV4-2	NA	NA	TRBJ2-7	CASSRDQQISYEQYF	TGTGCCAGCAGCCGGGATCAACAGATCTCCTACGAGCAGTACTTC
TRBV30	NA	NA	TRBJ1-5	CAWRGAGNQPQHF	TGTGCCTGGAGGGGGGCCGGGAATCAGCCCCAGCATTTT
TRBV14	NA	NA	TRBJ2-1	CASSQALYGPQFF	TGTGCCAGCAGCCAAGCTCTCTACGGACCACAGTTCTTC
TRBV2	NA	NA	TRBJ2-3	CASGQLTDTQYF	TGTGCCAGCGGACAGCTCACAGATACGCAGTATTTT
TRBV27	NA	NA	TRBJ1-1	CASRGIRGFERNTEAFF	TGTGCCAGCAGGGGTATTCGGGGTTTTGAAAGGAACACTGAAGCTTTCTTT
TRBV4-1	NA	NA	TRBJ1-2	CASNQRDSDYGYTF	TGCGCCAGCAACCAACGAGACAGCGACTATGGCTACACCTTC
TRBV7-2	NA	NA	TRBJ2-3	CASSLRTSVLRDTQYF	TGTGCCAGCAGCTTACGGACCAGCGTCCTTCGGGATACGCAGTATTTT
TRBV11-2	NA	TRBD2	TRBJ2-3	CASSSSPTSPDTQYF	TGTGCCAGCAGCTCTTCTCCGACTAGCCCAGATACGCAGTATTTT
TRBV2	NA	NA	TRBJ2-3	CASSALVLYTDTQYF	TGTGCCAGCAGTGCTCTCGTACTATACACAGATACGCAGTATTTT
TRBV12-3/TRBV12-4	NA	TRBD2	TRBJ2-1	CASSLPGLAGNAIGQFF	TGTGCCAGCAGTTTGCCGGGACTAGCGGGGAATGCGATCGGGCAGTTCTTC
TRBV29-1	once	TRBD2	TRBJ2-7	CSVAAGTSFSEQYF	TGCAGCGTTGCAGCCGGGACTAGCTTCTCCGAGCAGTACTTC
TRBV29-1	NA	TRBD2	TRBJ2-5	CSVVLAGGWGTQYF	TGCAGCGTGGTACTAGCGGGGGGATGGGGGACCCAGTACTTC
TRBV9	NA	TRBD1	TRBJ1-4	CASSLATGGGEKLFF	TGTGCCAGCAGCTTAGCCACAGGGGGTGGTGAAAAACTGTTTTTT
TRBV20-1	once	TRBD1	TRBJ1-2	CSASPLDRGYGYTF	TGCAGTGCTAGTCCTCTGGACAGGGGCTATGGCTACACCTTC
TRBV20-1	NA	NA	TRBJ2-7	CSARDQALKQYF	TGCAGTGCTAGAGACCAGGCGCTGAAGCAGTACTTC
TRBV12-3/TRBV12-4	NA	NA	TRBJ2-2	CASTGAWGTGELFF	TGTGCCAGTACGGGGGCTTGGGGCACCGGGGAGCTGTTTTTT
TRBV30	NA	NA	TRBJ2-3	CAWSVSATDTQYF	TGTGCCTGGAGTGTATCCGCCACAGATACGCAGTATTTT
TRBV29-1	NA	NA	TRBJ2-1	CSVEEWSSYNEQFF	TGCAGCGTTGAAGAATGGAGCTCCTACAATGAGCAGTTCTTC
TRBV30	NA	NA	TRBJ1-5	CAWSRDTQPQHF	TGTGCCTGGAGTCGTGATACTCAGCCCCAGCATTTT
TRBV20-1	NA	TRBD2	TRBJ2-1	CSARDLGLAGVYNEQFF	TGCAGTGCTAGAGATCTGGGACTAGCGGGAGTATACAATGAGCAGTTCTTC
TRBV2	NA	TRBD1	TRBJ1-6	CASSERLEGAKSPLHF	TGTGCCAGCAGTGAGAGGTTGGAGGGGGCTAAATCACCCCTCCACTTT
TRBV28	NA	TRBD2	TRBJ2-7	CASASLVPETSGYEQYF	TGTGCCAGCGCGTCCTTGGTCCCGGAAACTAGCGGCTACGAGCAGTACTTC